In this sample, the clone carrying this TCR beta chain turned up a few times. TCRdb recomputed calls from the reads with MiXCR, one row per CDR3 protein. This sample has around 450,000 distinct CDR3 sequences, with about a third found just once. CDR3 length: 15 amino acids. V was pared by 5 bases and J by 4 bases, with 9 bases of the junction left unmatched. In germline, CDR1 is SEHNR, CDR2 FQNEAQ (reference sequence). The data originate from a study of T cell repertoires in cytomegalovirus infection. The receptor was derived from a human donor in good health (CMV status not recorded). Some clones in this sample may be carry-over from other donors' samples. The genes are TRBV7-9 and TRBJ1-2; TRBD1 aligns across 8 bases. The source material was PBMCs. CDR3 in DNA: TGTGCCAGCAGCCTAGGACAGGGTGAGATCTATGGCTACACCTTC. This gives the protein CASSLGQGEIYGYTF.